This T cell receptor (beta chain) emerged from a study of blood T cell repertoires in COVID-19. Germline values: CDR1 SNHLY, CDR2 FYNNEI. Trimming cost V 5 bases and J 1 base; bases outside gene matches: 2. This CDR3 has 14 amino acids. Data came from immunoSEQ multiplex PCR; TCRdb stores just in-frame clones and leaves some out. The sample yields approximately 300,000 clones, 86% seen once. Donors in Cohort 3 who had recovered were those with two negative PCRs, healthcare professional clearance, or resolution of their symptoms. The sequence was obtained from a woman aged 18-35 years who had recovered from COVID-19. The chain uses TRBV2 and TRBJ2-3; 8 bases agree with TRBD1. The sequenced material came from PBMCs or T cells enriched from blood (not recorded which). CDR3 coding DNA: TGTGCCAGCAGTTCAGGGGGCGGCACAGATACGCAGTATTTT. Translated, it gives CASSSGGGTDTQYF.